The 22 T cell receptor beta chains given below trace back to one sample, sequenced in a study of T cells after yellow fever vaccination. Each CDR3 protein gets one entry after TCRdb re-called the 5' RACE reads with MiXCR. The sample shows nearly 550,000 distinct CDR3 sequences, 15% to 20% of them seen only once. Here the sequenced sample was PBMCs, taken 15 days after the yellow fever booster vaccination. These receptors were taken from a man aged 30 to 45 who received the YFV17D yellow fever vaccine.

This rearrangement joins TRBV12-3 or TRBV12-4 to TRBJ2-5; D remains unclear. Trimming pared 8 bases from V and 2 bases from J, leaving 18 bases between. The CDR3 covers 15 residues. Here the CDR3 reads CASGTVLRDQETQYF. Here the CDR3 DNA reads TGTGCCAGCGGAACAGTCTTACGAGATCAAGAGACCCAGTACTTC.

The chain joins TRBV9 to TRBJ2-7, with a possible D match to TRBD1 (5 bases). Trimming left V 5 bases short and J 2 bases short, with 20 bases between. Per the germline V gene, CDR1 is SGDLS and CDR2 is YYNGEE. This CDR3 has 16 amino acids. Here the CDR3 reads CASSERARAVAYEQYF. The CDR3 region has the DNA TGTGCCAGCAGTGAGAGAGCCAGGGCCGTAGCCTACGAGCAGTACTTC. The full variable domain, in which reference TRBV9 and TRBJ2-7 provide the parts outside the CDR3, is DSGVTQTPKHLITATGQRVTLRCSPRSGDLSVYWYQQSLDQGLQFLIQYYNGEERAKGNILERFSAQQFPDLHSELNLSSLELGDSALYFCASSERARAVAYEQYFGPGTRLTVT.

The chain has TRBV6-2 or TRBV6-3 and TRBJ1-2; D not resolved. Trimming cost V 7 bases and J 8 bases, with 14 bases left between them. Germline V gives CDR1 MNHEY, CDR2 SVGEGT. This CDR3 comprises 12 residues. This CDR3 is CASTNSRVGYTF. The CDR3, as DNA: TGTGCCAGCACCAACTCCCGGGTCGGCTACACCTTC.

This clonotype has just a few counts. The genes are TRBV27 and TRBJ1-2; the D gene is possibly TRBD1 (6 bases). Trimming took off 2 bases at V and 4 bases at J, with 17 bases between the two ends. The CDR3 contains 16 residues. Germline V CDR1 and CDR2: MNHEY, SMNVEV (reference sequence). CDR3 loop: CASSLASPPGAYGYTF. Written as DNA, the CDR3 is TGTGCCAGCAGTTTAGCTTCCCCTCCAGGGGCCTATGGCTACACCTTC.

This clonotype was counted a few times. This chain joins TRBV7-9 and TRBJ2-3; a weak D match, TRBD2 (6 bases). The CDR3 has 17 amino acids. Trimming left V 5 bases short and J 0 bases short, with 18 bases between. Per the germline V gene, CDR1 is SEHNR and CDR2 is FQNEAQ (reference sequence). The CDR3 protein is CASSNRDLPSSTDTQYF. In DNA form, the CDR3 reads TGTGCCAGCAGCAACCGGGACTTACCCTCTAGCACAGATACGCAGTATTTT.

The V gene is TRBV5-1, the J gene TRBJ2-2, with D unclear. V gave up 4 bases and J gave up 1 base, with 11 bases separating them. The CDR3 has 15 residues. Per the germline V gene, CDR1 is SGHRS and CDR2 is YFSETQ. The CDR3 loop reads CASSHPAMNTGELFF. The CDR3, as DNA: TGCGCCAGCAGCCATCCAGCCATGAACACCGGGGAGCTGTTTTTT.

In this sample, this clonotype turned up a few times. The chain joins TRBV28 to TRBJ2-1, with 9 bases aligning to TRBD2. The junction had 10 bases not matched to a gene; V was cut back by 7 bases and J by 0 bases. The germline V gene encodes CDR1 MDHEN and CDR2 SYDVKM. CDR3 length: 17 amino acids. The CDR3 nucleotides read TGTGCCAGCACTAGAGGGGGTAGCGGGAGCTCCTACAATGAGCAGTTCTTC. Translated, it gives CASTRGGSGSSYNEQFF.

The chain couples TRBV7-2 to TRBJ1-1; D not resolved. Germline values: CDR1 SGHTA, CDR2 FQGNSA. V lost 7 bases and J 3 bases, leaving 12 bases between the germline ends. This CDR3 region has 13 residues. The chain's CDR3 is CASNPTAHTEAFF. Written as DNA, the CDR3 is TGTGCCAGCAACCCGACGGCACACACTGAAGCTTTCTTT. The whole variable domain, filled in from reference TRBV7-2 and TRBJ1-1, reads GAGVSQSPSNKVTEKGKDVELRCDPISGHTALYWYRQSLGQGLEFLIYFQGNSAPDKSGLPSDRFSAERTGGSVSTLTIQRTQQEDSAVYLCASNPTAHTEAFFGQGTRLTVV.

The V and J genes are TRBV12-3 or TRBV12-4 and TRBJ2-2, with 12 bases matching TRBD2. V lost 6 bases, J lost 10 bases, and 18 bases stayed unmatched. CDR3 length equals 18 residues. DNA for the CDR3: TGTGCCAGCAGAAAGTCCCCGGGACTAGCGGGCATGGCAGCGGAGCTGTTTTTT. Translated, it gives CASRKSPGLAGMAAELFF.

This clonotype was seen more than once but under ten times. The rearrangement joins TRBV7-2 to TRBJ2-2, with D tentatively TRBD2 (6 bases). V dropped 6 bases and J dropped 2 bases, with 7 bases sitting between them. CDR1 SGHTA and CDR2 FQGNSA come from the germline V gene. The CDR3 totals 13 residues. CDR3 in amino acids: CASSGTNTGELFF. CDR3 in DNA: TGTGCCAGCAGTGGGACTAACACCGGGGAGCTGTTTTTT.

This clonotype occurred a few times. This chain joins TRBV29-1 and TRBJ2-5; 10 bases match TRBD1. Germline lookup yields CDR1 SQVTM and CDR2 ANQGSEA. V lost 7 bases, J lost 2 bases, and 4 bases stayed unmatched. This CDR3 has 13 amino acids. In DNA form, the CDR3 reads TGCAGCGCCGGGACAGGGGTTCAAGAGACCCAGTACTTC. It yields the protein CSAGTGVQETQYF.

This clonotype was seen a few times. Written as DNA, the CDR3 is TGTGCCAGCTCACCAGGACAGGGGCCTACCACTGAAGCTTTCTTT. Translated: CASSPGQGPTTEAFF. The V gene is TRBV18, the J gene TRBJ1-1, with 9 bases lining up with TRBD1. CDR3 length: 15 amino acids. CDR1 KGHSH and CDR2 LQKENI come from the germline V gene. The junction had 5 bases not matched to a gene; V was cut back by 2 bases and J by 4 bases.

The gene calls are TRBV20-1 and TRBJ2-7, with 8 bases identical to TRBD1. The V segment lost 2 bases and the J segment 2 bases; nucleotides outside the gene matches: 11. The CDR3 extends over 16 amino acids. Germline assignment: CDR1 DFQATT and CDR2 SNEGSKA (reference sequence). The CDR3 sequence: CSARPSSTRGPYEQYF. CDR3 coding DNA: TGCAGTGCTAGACCGTCTTCCACCAGGGGGCCCTACGAGCAGTACTTC.

There are a few counts of this clonotype. The chain carries TRBV21-1 and TRBJ2-3; TRBD2, the table's D call, was not compared with the DNA. TRBV21-1 is assigned pseudogene status. The CDR3 contains 17 residues. The CDR3 DNA is TGTGCCAGCAGCTCCTGGGCTAGCGGGAGAGAAGCAGATACGCAGTATTTT. Amino acids: CASSSWASGREADTQYF.

V and J are TRBV30 and TRBJ2-7; TRBD2 matches 11 bases. The CDR3 is made up of 14 amino acids. CDR1 GTSNPN and CDR2 SVGIG come from the germline V gene (reference sequence). V lost 2 bases, J lost 10 bases, and 10 bases stayed unmatched. CDR3 DNA sequence: TGTGCCTGGAGTCCAACTAGCGGGAGTTTTTTTCAGTACTTC. Protein: CAWSPTSGSFFQYF.

This clonotype was observed a few times. The chain combines TRBV12-3 or TRBV12-4 with TRBJ1-2; no definite D call. This CDR3 spans 13 amino acids. Deletions cut 3 bases from V and 4 bases from J, with 9 bases between. CDR3 sequence reads: CASSFGEAYGYTF. The CDR3 nucleotides are TGTGCCAGCAGTTTTGGGGAGGCCTATGGCTACACCTTC.

The genes are TRBV20-1 and TRBJ2-3, with TRBD2 as a possible D gene (6 bases). Per germline, CDR1 DFQATT and CDR2 SNEGSKA (reference sequence). This CDR3 contains 13 residues. V was pared by 3 bases and J by 4 bases, with 11 bases between. This CDR3 is CSASFGSADTQYF. DNA of the CDR3: TGCAGTGCTAGTTTCGGGAGCGCAGATACGCAGTATTTT.

The chain uses TRBV5-6 and TRBJ2-3; 8 bases line up with TRBD2. The V segment lost 7 bases and the J segment 4 bases; nucleotides outside the gene matches: 11. This CDR3 is 15 amino acids long. Germline CDR1 SGHDT, CDR2 YYEEEE. The CDR3 coding sequence is TGTGCCAGCTCCCCAAGGATCGGGGGGGCAGATACGCAGTATTTT. Protein product: CASSPRIGGADTQYF.

This clonotype has more than one count but fewer than ten. The CDR3 spells CASSPGRRGSSEQYF. CDR3 in DNA: TGTGCCAGCAGTCCGGGACGGAGAGGATCGAGCGAGCAGTACTTC. The chain has TRBV5-5 and TRBJ2-7; D is perhaps TRBD1 or TRBD2 (5 bases each). The germline gives CDR1 SGHKS, CDR2 YYEKEE (reference sequence). The length of the CDR3 is 15 residues. V was cut by 5 bases and J by 6 bases, with 21 bases left in between.

This clonotype has more than one count but fewer than ten. V usage is TRBV12-5 and J usage is TRBJ2-3; 7 bases are shared with TRBD1. V lost 3 bases and J lost 0; bases outside the gene matches: 3. This CDR3 comprises 15 residues. The germline CDR1 and CDR2 sequences are LGHNT and FRNRAP. The CDR3 sequence is CASGLEGQSTDTQYF. DNA for the CDR3: TGTGCTAGTGGTTTAGAGGGACAGAGCACAGATACGCAGTATTTT.

This clonotype has just a few counts. The chain is built from TRBV7-9 and TRBJ2-7; D possibly corresponds to TRBD1 (6 bases). There are 14 residues in the CDR3. Germline values: CDR1 SEHNR, CDR2 FQNEAQ (reference sequence). The V gene lost 6 bases and the J gene lost 4 bases, with 16 bases spanning the gap. For the CDR3, the DNA is TGTGCCAGCAGTCAAGACAGGAATGGATACGAGCAGTACTTC. It yields the protein CASSQDRNGYEQYF.

This clonotype came up a few times. CDR3 sequence (DNA): TGTGCCAGCAGCGTGGGGGACGGTCAGCCCCAGCATTTT. Its protein product is CASSVGDGQPQHF. The chain employs TRBV9 and TRBJ1-5; D may be TRBD1 (5 bases). With 2 bases removed from V and 6 bases from J, the gap between germline ends came to 9 bases. CDR1 SGDLS and CDR2 YYNGEE come from the germline V gene. CDR3 length equals 13 residues.